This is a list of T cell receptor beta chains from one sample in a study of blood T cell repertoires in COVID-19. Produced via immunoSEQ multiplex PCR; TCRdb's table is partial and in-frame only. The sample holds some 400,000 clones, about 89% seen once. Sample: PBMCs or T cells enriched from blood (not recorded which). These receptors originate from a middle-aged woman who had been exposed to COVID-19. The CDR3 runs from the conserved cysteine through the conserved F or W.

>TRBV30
CAWMQNYGYTF
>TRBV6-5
CASTPRQAAIEKLFF
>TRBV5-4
CASSYSNTEAFF
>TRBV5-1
CASSLGGRTGHYEQYF
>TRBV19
CASRPSGGSGEQYF
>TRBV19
CASSIGDGPSTDTQYF
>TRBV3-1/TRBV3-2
CASSQVGAGANNSPLHF
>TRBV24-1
CATSAGRKTRTDTQYF
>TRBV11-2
CASSPGTRRAEAFF
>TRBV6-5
CASSTKQGAWDGYTF
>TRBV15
CATSRDPGSTEAFF
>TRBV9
CASSPGGGRADEQFF
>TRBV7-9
CASSLSGGGNTIYF
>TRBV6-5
CASSYASGAGYGYTF
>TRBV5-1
CASSLDRWQYF
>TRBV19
CASSLLAKSTDTQYF
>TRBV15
CATSSDRGNQAFF
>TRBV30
CAWSVLGVNTEAFF
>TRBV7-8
CASSWGQGSQPQHF
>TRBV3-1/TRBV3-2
CASSQAHTEAFF
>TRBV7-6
CASSPGGAGAYEQYF
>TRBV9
CASSVSSGSRHEQFF